The clone carrying this T cell receptor beta chain was recorded at least ten times. One entry per CDR3 protein, called by TCRdb with MiXCR from the RACE reads. The sample lists about 77,000 distinct CDR3 sequences, 8.6% occurring once. The data originate from a study of human T cells and chemical hapten exposure. As for time point: healthy volunteer bleed at 6 weeks. It was unfractionated whole blood from which total RNA was extracted. Germline V gene data show CDR1 as ENHRY and CDR2 as SYGVKD. The junction had 6 bases not matched to a gene; V was cut back by 6 bases and J by 1 base. This CDR3 is built from 18 residues.

This clonotype originated in a female donor in good health. Some clones in this sample may be carry-over from other donors' samples. This sequence joins TRBV10-3 and TRBJ2-2; 15 bases match TRBD2. The sequenced material came from whole blood. In DNA form, the CDR3 reads TGTGCCATCAGAACGGGACTAGCGGGGGGAAGGAACACCGGGGAGCTGTTTTTT. Residues: CAIRTGLAGGRNTGELFF.